The following is a T cell receptor (beta chain) sequence with its context. Germline CDR1 MRHNA, CDR2 SNTAGT. V was shortened by 0 bases and J by 3 bases, with 8 bases between the two germline ends. This CDR3 spans 14 amino acids. This specimen comes from a study of cytomegalovirus exposure and HLA in healthy donors. Method: immunoSEQ multiplex PCR; TCRdb's copy keeps in-frame clones and lacks some. The data show about 220,000 clones, around nine tenths seen once. The source is a woman aged 18-29 years in good health and CMV-seronegative. This chain links TRBV6-4 with TRBJ1-1; D possibly corresponds to TRBD1 (6 bases). The sequencing input was PBMCs. CDR3 DNA sequence: TGTGCCAGCAGTGACTCGGACAGAGACACTGAAGCTTTCTTT. This codes for CASSDSDRDTEAFF.